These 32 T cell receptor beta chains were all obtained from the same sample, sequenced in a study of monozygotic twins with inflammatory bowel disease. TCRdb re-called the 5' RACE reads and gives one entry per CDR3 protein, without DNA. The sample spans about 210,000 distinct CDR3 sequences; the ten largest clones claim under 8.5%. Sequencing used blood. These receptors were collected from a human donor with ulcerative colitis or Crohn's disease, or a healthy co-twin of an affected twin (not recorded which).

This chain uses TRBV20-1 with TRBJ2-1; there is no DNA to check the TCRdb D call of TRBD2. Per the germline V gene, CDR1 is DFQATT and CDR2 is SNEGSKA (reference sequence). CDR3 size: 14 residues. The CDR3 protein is CSARDPQGPNEQFF.

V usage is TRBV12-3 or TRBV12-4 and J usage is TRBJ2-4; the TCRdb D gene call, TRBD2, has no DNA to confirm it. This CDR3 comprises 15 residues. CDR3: CASSYDNGEASIQYF.

The CDR3 sequence is CSAQAGQSLQPQHF. V gene TRBV20-1 combines with J gene TRBJ1-5; TCRdb's D call, TRBD1, is unchecked because there is no DNA. CDR1 and CDR2 from the germline V gene are DFQATT and SNEGSKA (reference sequence). CDR3 length: 14 residues.

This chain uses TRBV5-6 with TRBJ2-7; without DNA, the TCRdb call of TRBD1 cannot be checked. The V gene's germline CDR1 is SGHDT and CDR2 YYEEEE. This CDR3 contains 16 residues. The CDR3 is CASSFSAGGFSYEQYF.

The CDR3 spells CASSPRTGSNTEAFF. The chain recombines TRBV5-1 with TRBJ1-1; the TCRdb D gene call, TRBD1, has no DNA to confirm it. CDR3 size: 15 residues. From germline, CDR1 is SGHRS and CDR2 YFSETQ.

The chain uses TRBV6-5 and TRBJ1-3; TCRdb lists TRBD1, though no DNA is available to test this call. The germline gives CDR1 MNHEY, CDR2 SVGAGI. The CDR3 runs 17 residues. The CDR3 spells CASSFRGTGVSGNTIYF.

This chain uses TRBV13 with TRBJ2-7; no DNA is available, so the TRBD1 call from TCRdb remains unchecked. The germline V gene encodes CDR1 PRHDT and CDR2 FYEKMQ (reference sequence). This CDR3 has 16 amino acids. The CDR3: CASSLAGTGGLYEQYF.

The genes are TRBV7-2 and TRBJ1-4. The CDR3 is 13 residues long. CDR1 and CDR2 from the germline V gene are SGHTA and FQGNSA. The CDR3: CASSSLDVEKLFF. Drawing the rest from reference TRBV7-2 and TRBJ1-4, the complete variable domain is GAGVSQSPSNKVTEKGKDVELRCDPISGHTALYWYRQSLGQGLEFLIYFQGNSAPDKSGLPSDRFSAERTGGSVSTLTIQRTQQEDSAVYLCASSSLDVEKLFFGSGTQLSVL.

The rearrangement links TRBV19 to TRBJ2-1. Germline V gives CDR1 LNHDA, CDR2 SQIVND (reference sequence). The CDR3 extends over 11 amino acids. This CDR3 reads CASSNDNEQFF.

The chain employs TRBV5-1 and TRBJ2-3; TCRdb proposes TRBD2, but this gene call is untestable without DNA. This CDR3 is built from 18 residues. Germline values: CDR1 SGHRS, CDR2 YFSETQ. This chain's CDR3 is CASSPPLGPRAYTDTQYF.

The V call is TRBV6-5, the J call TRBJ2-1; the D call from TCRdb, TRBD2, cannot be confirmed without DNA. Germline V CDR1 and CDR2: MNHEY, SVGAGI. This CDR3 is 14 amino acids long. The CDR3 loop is CASSYGGEFNEQFF.

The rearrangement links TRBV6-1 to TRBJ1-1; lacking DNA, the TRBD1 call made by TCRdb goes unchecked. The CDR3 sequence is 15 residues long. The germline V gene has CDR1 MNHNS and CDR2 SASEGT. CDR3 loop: CASSTKMGLNTEAFF.

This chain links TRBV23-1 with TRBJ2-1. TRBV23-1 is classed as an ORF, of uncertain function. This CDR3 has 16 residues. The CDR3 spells CASSQSKGSSYNEQFF.

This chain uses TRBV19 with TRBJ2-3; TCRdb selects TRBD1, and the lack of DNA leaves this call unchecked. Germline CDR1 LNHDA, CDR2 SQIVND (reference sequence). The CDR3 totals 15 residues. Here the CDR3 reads CASSLRDASTDTQYF.

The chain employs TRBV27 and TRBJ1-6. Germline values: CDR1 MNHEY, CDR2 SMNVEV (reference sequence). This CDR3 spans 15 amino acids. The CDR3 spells CASGLDMGYNSPLHF.

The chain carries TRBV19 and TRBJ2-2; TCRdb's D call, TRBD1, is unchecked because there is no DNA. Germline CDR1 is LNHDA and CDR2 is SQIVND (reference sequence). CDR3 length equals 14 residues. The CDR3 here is CASSSLDRGGELFF. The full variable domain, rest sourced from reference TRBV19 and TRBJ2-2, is DGGITQSPKYLFRKEGQNVTLSCEQNLNHDAMYWYRQDPGQGLRLIYYSQIVNDFQKGDIAEGYSVSREKKESFPLTVTSAQKNPTAFYLCASSSLDRGGELFFGEGSRLTVL.

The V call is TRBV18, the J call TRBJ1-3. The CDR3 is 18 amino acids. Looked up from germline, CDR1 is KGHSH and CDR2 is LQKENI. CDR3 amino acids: CASSPPVGGRGSGNTIYF.

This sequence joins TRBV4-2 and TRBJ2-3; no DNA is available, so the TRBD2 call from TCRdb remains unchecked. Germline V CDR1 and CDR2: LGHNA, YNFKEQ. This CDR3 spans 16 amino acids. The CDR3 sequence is CASSQVRAVDTDTQYF.

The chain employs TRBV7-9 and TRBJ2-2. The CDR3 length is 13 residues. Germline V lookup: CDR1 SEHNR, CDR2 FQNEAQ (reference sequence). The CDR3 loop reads CASSLKPLGELFF. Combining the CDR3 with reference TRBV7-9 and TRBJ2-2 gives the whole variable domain DTGVSQNPRHKITKRGQNVTFRCDPISEHNRLYWYRQTLGQGPEFLTYFQNEAQLEKSRLLSDRFSAERPKGSFSTLEIQRTEQGDSAMYLCASSLKPLGELFFGEGSRLTVL.

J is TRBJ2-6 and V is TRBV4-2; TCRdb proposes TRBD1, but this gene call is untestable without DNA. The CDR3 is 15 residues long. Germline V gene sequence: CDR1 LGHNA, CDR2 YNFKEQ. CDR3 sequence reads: CASSQEGEGANVLTF.

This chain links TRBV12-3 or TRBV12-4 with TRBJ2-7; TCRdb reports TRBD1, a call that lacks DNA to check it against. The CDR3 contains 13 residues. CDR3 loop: CASSLGSPGQRDF.

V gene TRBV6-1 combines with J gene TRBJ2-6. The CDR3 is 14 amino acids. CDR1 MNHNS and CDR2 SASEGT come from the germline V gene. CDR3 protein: CASSETGGANVLTF.

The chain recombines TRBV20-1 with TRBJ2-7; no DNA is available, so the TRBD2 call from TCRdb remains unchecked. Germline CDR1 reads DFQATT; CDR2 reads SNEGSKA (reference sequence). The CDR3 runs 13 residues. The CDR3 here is CSQTSLFSYEQYF.

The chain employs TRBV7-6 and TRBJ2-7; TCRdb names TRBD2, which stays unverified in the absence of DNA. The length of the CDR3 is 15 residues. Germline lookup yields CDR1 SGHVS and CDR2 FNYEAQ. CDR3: CASSLESRTTYEQYF.

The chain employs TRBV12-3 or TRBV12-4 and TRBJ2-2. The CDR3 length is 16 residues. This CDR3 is CASSLSVFANTGELFF.

CDR3 loop: CASSGLGSTDTQYF. The V gene is TRBV7-2, the J gene TRBJ2-3. This CDR3 is built from 14 residues. Germline loops: CDR1 SGHTA, CDR2 FQGNSA.

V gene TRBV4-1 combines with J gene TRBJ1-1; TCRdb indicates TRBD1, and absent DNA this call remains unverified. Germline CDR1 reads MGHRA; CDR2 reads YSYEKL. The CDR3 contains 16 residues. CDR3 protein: CASSQDVGHQNTEAFF.

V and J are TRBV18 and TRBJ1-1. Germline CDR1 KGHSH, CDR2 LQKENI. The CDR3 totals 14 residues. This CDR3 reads CASSRQGGNTEAFF. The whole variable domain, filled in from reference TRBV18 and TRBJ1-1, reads NAGVMQNPRHLVRRRGQEARLRCSPMKGHSHVYWYRQLPEEGLKFMVYLQKENIIDESGMPKERFSAEFPKEGPSILRIQQVVRGDSAAYFCASSRQGGNTEAFFGQGTRLTVV.

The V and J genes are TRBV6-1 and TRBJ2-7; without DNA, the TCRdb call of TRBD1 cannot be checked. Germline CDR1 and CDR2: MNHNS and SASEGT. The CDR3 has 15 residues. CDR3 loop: CASSGPTGRTYEQYF.

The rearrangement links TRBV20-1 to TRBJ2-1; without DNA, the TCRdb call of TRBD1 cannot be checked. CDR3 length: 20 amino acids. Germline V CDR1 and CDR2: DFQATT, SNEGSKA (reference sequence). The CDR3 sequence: CSARERGGLTSGSSYNEQFF.

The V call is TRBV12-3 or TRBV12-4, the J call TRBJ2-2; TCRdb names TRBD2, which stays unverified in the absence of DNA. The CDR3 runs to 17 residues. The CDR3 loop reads CASSSYAGLAGEGELFF.

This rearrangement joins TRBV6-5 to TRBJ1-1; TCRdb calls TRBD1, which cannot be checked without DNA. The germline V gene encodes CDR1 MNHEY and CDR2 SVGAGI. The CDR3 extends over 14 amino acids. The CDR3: CASSYKGADTEAFF.